The present TCR beta chain was sequenced within a study of control samples from healthy donors and cancer patients. TCRdb's copy holds only in-frame clones and misses some; the assay was immunoSEQ multiplex PCR. The data show tens of thousands of clones, 88% seen once. The CDR3 is 14 residues long. Germline CDR1 is MNHEY and CDR2 is SVGAGI. Deletions cut 0 bases from V and 0 bases from J, with 6 bases between. The specimen was blood. The clonotype originates from a woman in her 70s in good health. The chain couples TRBV6-5 to TRBJ2-7; the D is unclear. The CDR3 nucleotides are TGTGCCAGCAGTTACTCGCGGCGCTCCTACGAGCAGTACTTC. Translated: CASSYSRRSYEQYF.